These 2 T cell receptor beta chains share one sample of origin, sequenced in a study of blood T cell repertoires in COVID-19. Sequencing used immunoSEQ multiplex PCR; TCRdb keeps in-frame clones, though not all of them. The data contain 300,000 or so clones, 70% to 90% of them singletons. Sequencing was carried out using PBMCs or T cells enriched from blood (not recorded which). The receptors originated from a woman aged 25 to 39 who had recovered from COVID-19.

As DNA, the CDR3 is TGCAGCGTTGCGGGGGGCCGCTCCTCCTACGAGCAGTACTTC. Translated: CSVAGGRSSYEQYF. The chain is built from TRBV29-1 and TRBJ2-7, with D perhaps matching TRBD2 (7 bases). V lost 4 bases, J lost 0 bases, and 13 bases lay in between. The germline CDR1 and CDR2 sequences are SQVTM and ANQGSEA. The CDR3 extends over 14 amino acids.

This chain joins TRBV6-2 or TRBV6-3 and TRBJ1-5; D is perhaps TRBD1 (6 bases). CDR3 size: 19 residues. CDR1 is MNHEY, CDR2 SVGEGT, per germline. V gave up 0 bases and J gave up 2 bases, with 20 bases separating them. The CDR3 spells CASSYSGRGFGGGNQPQHF. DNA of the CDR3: TGTGCCAGCAGTTACTCTGGCAGGGGCTTCGGCGGAGGCAATCAGCCCCAGCATTTT.